A single sample is the source of the 2 T cell receptor beta chains below, sequenced in a study of blood T cells in healthy people across ages. A second PCR, run for roughly 7 to 12 cycles, used a sample-barcoded 5' primer plus a J-beta primer mix. TCRdb processed the 5' RACE reads anew with MiXCR; each CDR3 protein has one entry. The table records some 800,000 distinct CDR3 sequences, around 45% of them present only once. The sequenced sample was blood. The receptors were sampled from a man in his fifties or sixties in good health.

The chain uses TRBV7-6 and TRBJ2-1, with D unclear. The CDR3 has 14 amino acids. From germline, CDR1 is SGHVS and CDR2 FNYEAQ. V lost 5 bases to trimming and J lost 6 bases, with 14 bases between them. CDR3 in amino acids: CASSPAVLGNEQFF. The CDR3 DNA sequence: TGTGCCAGCAGCCCAGCTGTACTGGGCAATGAGCAGTTCTTC.

A few counts support this clonotype. The V gene is TRBV3-1, the J gene TRBJ2-7; 7 positions match TRBD1. The CDR3 runs 16 residues. The germline V gene encodes CDR1 LGHDT and CDR2 YNNKEL (reference sequence). Trimming at V came to 4 bases and at J to 3 bases, leaving 12 bases not matched to a gene. The CDR3 loop is CASSPRQGRSFYEQYF. The DNA for the CDR3 is TGTGCCAGCAGCCCACGACAGGGACGTTCATTCTACGAGCAGTACTTC.